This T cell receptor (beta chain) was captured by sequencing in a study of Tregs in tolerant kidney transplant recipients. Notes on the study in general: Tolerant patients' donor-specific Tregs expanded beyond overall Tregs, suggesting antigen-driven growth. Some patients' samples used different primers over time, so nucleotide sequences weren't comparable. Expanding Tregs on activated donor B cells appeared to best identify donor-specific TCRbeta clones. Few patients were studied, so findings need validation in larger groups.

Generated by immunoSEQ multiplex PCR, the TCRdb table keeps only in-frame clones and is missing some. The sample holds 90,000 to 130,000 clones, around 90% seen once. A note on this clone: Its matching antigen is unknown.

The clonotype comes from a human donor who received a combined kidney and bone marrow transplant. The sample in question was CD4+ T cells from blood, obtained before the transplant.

CDR3 loop: CASSPGQGSYEQYF. CDR3 bases: TGTGCCAGCAGCCCGGGACAGGGTTCCTACGAGCAGTACTTC. V and J are TRBV5-4 and TRBJ2-7; 9 nucleotides line up with TRBD1. The trim removed 4 bases at V and 1 base at J, leaving 3 bases unmatched. This CDR3 is 14 amino acids long. CDR1 and CDR2 (germline): SGHNT, YYREEE (reference sequence). Combining the CDR3 with reference TRBV5-4 and TRBJ2-7 gives the whole variable domain ETGVTQSPTHLIKTRGQQVTLRCSSQSGHNTVSWYQQALGQGPQFIFQYYREEENGRGNFPPRFSGLQFPNYSSELNVNALELDDSALYLCASSPGQGSYEQYFGPGTRLTVT.